The 3 T cell receptor beta chains in this list originate from one sample, sequenced in a study of T cells in Graves' hyperthyroidism and ophthalmopathy (dated by TCRdb to the late 2010s). Receptors were amplified or captured by multiplex PCR. Sequenced on an Illumina HiSeq 2000. Amplification of TCR beta CDR3 regions was carried out from RNA transcripts. The TCR CDR3 was subjected to a first round of RT-PCR using the HTBI primer set and the Qiagen OneStep RT-PCR kit. TCRdb itself trimmed the public reads at Q25 with fastp, ran MiXCR and retained productive beta chains. Rows matching on CDR3 protein sequence are summarized as one entry with the most common DNA and genes. The sample table shows about 500,000 distinct CDR3 sequences, and about 45% are seen once. The ten largest clonotypes hold around 47% of the sample. Sequenced: peripheral blood or thyroid tissue (not recorded which). The receptors were gathered from an adult woman with Graves' disease, either hyperthyroidism or ophthalmopathy (not recorded which).

This clonotype was recorded at least ten times. Relative to the germline gene, one junction end is altered; a read error may explain this. This chain links TRBV7-7 with TRBJ2-2, with D perhaps matching TRBD1 (5 bases). CDR1 is SSHAT and CDR2 is FNYEAQ in the germline V gene (reference sequence). The CDR3 is made up of 13 amino acids. CDR3 residues: CASSRGATGELFF. Written as DNA, the CDR3 is TGTGCTAGCAGTAGGGGCGCCACCGGGGAGCTGTTTTTT.

Many counts were recorded for this clonotype. The rearrangement joins TRBV20-1 to TRBJ2-5, with D possibly matching TRBD2 (5 bases). The CDR3 contains 14 residues. Germline V gene sequence: CDR1 DFQATT, CDR2 SNEGSKA (reference sequence). Trimming cost V 6 bases and J 5 bases, with 19 bases left between them. CDR3 sequence (DNA): TGCAGTGCAGTAGCGTCGGATGGGTTGGAGACCCAGTACTTC. It translates to CSAVASDGLETQYF.

This clonotype was found many times. The chain uses TRBV5-1 and TRBJ2-6; the D is unclear. The CDR3 consists of 14 residues. Per the germline V gene, CDR1 is SGHRS and CDR2 is YFSETQ. Trimming stripped 4 bases from V and 1 base from J, with 6 bases between. In nucleotides, the CDR3 is TGCGCCAGCAGCATTCGATCTGGGGCCAACGTCCTGACTTTC. Translating gives CASSIRSGANVLTF.